What follows is one T cell receptor (beta chain) and its context. This table comes from immunoSEQ multiplex PCR, and its TCRdb copy is limited to in-frame clones, with some not included. Among 300,000 to 450,000 clones listed, 80% to 90% were seen once. The data derive from a study of blood T cell repertoires in COVID-19. V shed 6 bases and J shed 0 bases, with 12 bases lying between them. Germline V CDR1 and CDR2: LGHDT, YNNKEL (reference sequence). This CDR3 comprises 14 residues. The sequenced material came from peripheral blood. The sequence was obtained from a woman aged 30 to 39 with COVID-19, enrolled during active disease. The chain employs TRBV3-1 (or the pseudogene TRBV3-2) and TRBJ2-7, with D tentatively TRBD1 (5 bases). The CDR3 sequence: CASSRQRSSYEQYF. DNA of the CDR3: TGTGCCAGCAGTCGACAGCGTAGCTCCTACGAGCAGTACTTC.